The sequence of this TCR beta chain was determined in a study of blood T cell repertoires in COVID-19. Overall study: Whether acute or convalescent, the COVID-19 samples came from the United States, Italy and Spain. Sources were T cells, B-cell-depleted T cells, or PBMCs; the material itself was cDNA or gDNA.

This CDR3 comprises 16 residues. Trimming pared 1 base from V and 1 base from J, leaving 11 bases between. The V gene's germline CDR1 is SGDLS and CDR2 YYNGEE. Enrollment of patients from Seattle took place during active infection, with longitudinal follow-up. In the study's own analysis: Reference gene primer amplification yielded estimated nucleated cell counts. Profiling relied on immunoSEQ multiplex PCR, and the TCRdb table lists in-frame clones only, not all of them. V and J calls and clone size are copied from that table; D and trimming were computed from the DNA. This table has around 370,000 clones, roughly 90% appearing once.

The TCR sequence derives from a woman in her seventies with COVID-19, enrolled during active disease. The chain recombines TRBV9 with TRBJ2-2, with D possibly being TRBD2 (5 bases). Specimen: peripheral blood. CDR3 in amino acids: CASSVKADLNTGELFF. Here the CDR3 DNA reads TGTGCCAGCAGCGTAAAAGCGGACCTGAACACCGGGGAGCTGTTTTTT.